Included here is one T cell receptor (beta chain) sequence, with context. The antigen remains undetermined. This entry belongs to a study of T cell responses to AZD1222 COVID-19 vaccine. Study conclusions and caveats: Vaccine-associated CD4 TCRs ranged over spike, dominating at 160-218 and 743-854. The donor cohort was predominantly white British with a female majority, and clonal diversity may have been underestimated. The study found Spike-specific TCR breadth and depth rose after two AZD1222 doses.

V was trimmed by 6 bases and J by 6 bases, leaving 10 bases between them. The CDR3 contains 12 residues. This table comes from immunoSEQ multiplex PCR, and its TCRdb copy is limited to in-frame clones, with some not included. The sample consists of 140,000 or so clones, around 90% of them appearing once. The sample was peripheral blood, taken 28 days after the second AZD1222 dose. This clonotype originated in an adult who received the AZD1222 COVID-19 vaccine. The rearrangement uses TRBV12-3 or TRBV12-4 and TRBJ2-3; no clear D. For the CDR3, the DNA is TGTGCCAGCAGACGGATACCGGATACGCAGTATTTT. This sequence encodes CASRRIPDTQYF.